The 17 T cell receptor beta chains listed next were all sequenced from one sample in a study of T-cell memory formation after mild COVID-19. Using its own MiXCR run on the 5' RACE reads, TCRdb lists one record per CDR3 protein. The sample contains fewer than 200,000 distinct CDR3 sequences, about a fifth of which appear only once. Sequencing input: PBMCs or a T cell subset sorted from them (not recorded which). These receptors were obtained from an adult woman who had mild COVID-19 (a few samples of this study predate the infection). Cell type and time point are not known.

This clonotype has a handful of counts. The V gene is TRBV5-4, the J gene TRBJ2-2; D is possibly TRBD1 (5 bases). V dropped 7 bases and J dropped 1 base, with 5 bases sitting between them. The CDR3 runs to 12 residues. Per germline, CDR1 SGHNT and CDR2 YYREEE (reference sequence). In DNA, the CDR3 is TGTGCCAGCGGACAGAACACCGGGGAGCTGTTTTTT. Its protein product is CASGQNTGELFF.

This clonotype was detected a few times. This chain joins TRBV5-1 and TRBJ1-1, with D tentatively TRBD1 (5 bases). The V and J ends lost 1 base and 5 bases respectively, with 15 bases between them. This CDR3 comprises 15 residues. The V gene's germline CDR1 is SGHRS and CDR2 YFSETQ. The DNA for the CDR3 is TGCGCCAGCAGCTTGTACGGCAGGGTCTCAACTGAAGCTTTCTTT. It codes for CASSLYGRVSTEAFF. The variable domain in full, completed from reference TRBV5-1 and TRBJ1-1, reads KAGVTQTPRYLIKTRGQQVTLSCSPISGHRSVSWYQQTPGQGLQFLFEYFSETQRNKGNFPGRFSGRQFSNSRSEMNVSTLELGDSALYLCASSLYGRVSTEAFFGQGTRLTVV.

This sequence joins TRBV12-3 or TRBV12-4 and TRBJ2-7; 7 nucleotides agree with TRBD1. The CDR3 spans 14 residues. Trimming removed 4 bases from V and 1 base from J; junction bases left unmatched: 4. CDR3 sequence (DNA): TGTGCCAGCAGTTCGTGGGACAGTTCCTACGAGCAGTACTTC. Residues: CASSSWDSSYEQYF.

This clonotype was counted only a few times. The V and J genes are TRBV20-1 and TRBJ2-7; D may be TRBD2 (6 bases). The CDR3 contains 14 residues. Per germline, CDR1 DFQATT and CDR2 SNEGSKA (reference sequence). CDR3 bases: TGCAGCGCACCAGGAGGGCTTGACTCCTACGAGCAGTACTTC. It yields the protein CSAPGGLDSYEQYF.

Only a few counts were recorded for this clonotype. The V and J genes are TRBV5-1 and TRBJ1-2; 8 bases agree with TRBD1. Germline CDR1 is SGHRS and CDR2 is YFSETQ. Trimming took 5 bases from V and 2 from J; bases not matched to a gene: 5. The CDR3 length is 14 residues. The CDR3 reads CASRAGGENYGYTF. CDR3 nucleotides: TGCGCCAGCAGGGCAGGGGGCGAGAACTATGGCTACACCTTC.

This chain uses TRBV30 with TRBJ2-3; tentative D call: TRBD1 (6 bases). This CDR3 contains 13 residues. V lost 4 bases and J 2 bases, leaving 10 bases between the germline ends. Germline V CDR1 and CDR2: GTSNPN, SVGIG (reference sequence). The CDR3 nucleotides are TGTGCCTGGAACAGGGATTTCACAGATACGCAGTATTTT. Translating gives CAWNRDFTDTQYF.

This clonotype was detected only a few times. J is TRBJ1-1 and V is TRBV7-2; D gene ambiguous. The germline V gene has CDR1 SGHTA and CDR2 FQGNSA. The CDR3 is 15 residues long. The V gene lost 1 base and the J gene lost 5 bases, with 14 bases spanning the gap. CDR3 region: CASSLVRSGRTEAFF. The CDR3, as DNA: TGTGCCAGCAGCTTAGTCCGTTCGGGTCGAACTGAAGCTTTCTTT.

This clonotype was observed a handful of times. The chain employs TRBV20-1 and TRBJ2-7, with 12 bases that match TRBD2. Germline values: CDR1 DFQATT, CDR2 SNEGSKA (reference sequence). V lost 0 bases, J lost 5 bases, and 8 bases stayed unmatched. This CDR3 has 16 residues. CDR3 protein: CSARDPWTSGKHEQYF. For the CDR3, the DNA is TGCAGTGCTAGAGATCCTTGGACTAGCGGGAAGCACGAGCAGTACTTC.

This clonotype was seen only a few times. V gene TRBV30 combines with J gene TRBJ2-7; 7 bases match TRBD1. The V segment lost 8 bases and the J segment 6 bases; nucleotides outside the gene matches: 13. Germline loops: CDR1 GTSNPN, CDR2 SVGIG (reference sequence). There are 13 residues in the CDR3. The CDR3 nucleotides read TGTGCCGGACGACAGGGCTACGGAGGCGAGCAGTACTTC. Protein: CAGRQGYGGEQYF.

In its sample, this clonotype was seen a few times. The rearrangement uses TRBV5-1 and TRBJ2-5; D call uncertain. V shed 4 bases and J shed 3 bases, with 16 bases lying between them. The germline V gene encodes CDR1 SGHRS and CDR2 YFSETQ. The CDR3 totals 15 residues. The CDR3 nucleotides read TGCGCCAGCAGCCTGGAATGGGGTTCCGAAGAGACCCAGTACTTC. Its protein is CASSLEWGSEETQYF.

The chain carries TRBV13 and TRBJ2-1; 9 positions match TRBD1. Trimming took 2 bases from V and 3 from J; bases not matched to a gene: 5. CDR1 PRHDT and CDR2 FYEKMQ come from the germline V gene (reference sequence). CDR3 size: 16 residues. CDR3 sequence: CASSLRGTGLYNEQFF. CDR3 nucleotides: TGTGCCAGCAGCTTAAGGGGGACAGGGCTCTACAATGAGCAGTTCTTC.

This rearrangement joins TRBV5-6 to TRBJ2-3; weak D call: TRBD1 (6 bases). CDR3 length equals 15 residues. V lost 1 base, J lost 6 bases, and 15 bases lay in between. CDR1 SGHDT and CDR2 YYEEEE come from the germline V gene. In DNA form, the CDR3 reads TGTGCCAGCAGCTTGACAGGGATTATTGCGGATACGCAGTATTTT. It codes for CASSLTGIIADTQYF.

The chain employs TRBV12-3 or TRBV12-4 and TRBJ2-5, with 10 bases lining up with TRBD2. With V trimmed by 3 bases and J by 4 bases, 11 bases remained unmatched. The CDR3 is 17 amino acids. The CDR3, as DNA: TGTGCCAGCAGTTTTTTGGTAGCGGGAGGCCAGGGAGAGACCCAGTACTTC. This sequence encodes CASSFLVAGGQGETQYF.

This chain's CDR3 is CASSPLAGGETQYF. In nucleotides, the CDR3 is TGTGCCAGCAGTCCACTAGCGGGTGGTGAGACCCAGTACTTC. The rearrangement links TRBV12-3 or TRBV12-4 to TRBJ2-5; 9 positions match TRBD2. The CDR3 covers 14 residues. V gave up 5 bases and J gave up 5 bases; unmatched junction bases: 6.

The table lists this clonotype with a few counts. The chain combines TRBV6-1 with TRBJ1-6, with D possibly TRBD1 on 6 matching bases. The CDR3 is 16 amino acids. Germline values: CDR1 MNHNS, CDR2 SASEGT. V was trimmed by 6 bases and J by 4 bases, leaving 16 bases between them. This chain's CDR3 is CASSKSGTPYNSPLHF. In nucleotides, the CDR3 is TGTGCCAGCAGCAAGTCCGGGACACCTTATAATTCACCCCTCCACTTT.

V usage is TRBV7-6 and J usage is TRBJ2-3; D is possibly TRBD1 (6 bases). In germline, CDR1 is SGHVS, CDR2 FNYEAQ. V was trimmed by 3 bases and J by 3 bases, leaving 13 bases between them. CDR3 length equals 15 residues. CDR3 sequence: CASSLGAGKTDTQYF. The CDR3 nucleotides read TGTGCCAGCAGCTTGGGGGCAGGGAAAACAGATACGCAGTATTTT.

In its sample, this clonotype was seen a few times. CDR3 nucleotide sequence: TGTGCCAGCAGCCCCCGAAAGTGGGGGATAAATGAGCAGTTCTTC. Translated, it gives CASSPRKWGINEQFF. The chain uses TRBV7-2 and TRBJ2-1, with D possibly being TRBD1 or TRBD2 (5 bases each). The V end was cut by 5 bases, the J end by 7 bases, with 18 bases between. Germline CDR1 reads SGHTA; CDR2 reads FQGNSA. CDR3 length equals 15 residues.